A single sample gave rise to the 32 T cell receptor beta chains below, sequenced in a study of PD-1 blockade in classical Hodgkin lymphoma. With no exception, relapse followed autologous stem cell transplantation in all patients, and brentuximab vedotin exposure varied. From thawed PBMCs, CD8+ T cells were isolated by magnetic negative selection. The table came from immunoSEQ multiplex PCR; TCRdb's copy has only in-frame clones and leaves some out. The sample gives about 27,000 clones, approximately 86% of which show up once; approximately 6.7% is in the top ten. Sequencing used CD8+ T cells from blood, obtained at baseline. These TCRs come from a human donor with classical Hodgkin lymphoma.

V usage is TRBV6-1 and J usage is TRBJ1-4; D gene uncertain. The length of the CDR3 is 16 residues. Germline loops: CDR1 MNHNS, CDR2 SASEGT. The germline V and J ends were trimmed by 4 bases and 3 bases, with 15 bases remaining between them. The CDR3 loop reads CASSVGESGANEKLFF. The CDR3 DNA reads as TGTGCCAGCAGTGTTGGGGAGAGCGGGGCTAATGAAAAACTGTTTTTT.

J is TRBJ2-3 and V is TRBV7-6; 7 bases line up with TRBD2. The CDR3 has 17 amino acids. The V gene end was trimmed by 4 bases and the J gene end by 0 bases; junction bases not matched to a gene: 10. In germline, CDR1 is SGHVS, CDR2 FNYEAQ. The CDR3 here is CASSSIAGLVSTDTQYF. The CDR3 DNA sequence: TGTGCCAGCAGCTCTATAGCGGGTTTAGTTAGCACAGATACGCAGTATTTT.

The rearrangement uses TRBV9 and TRBJ2-5, with 10 bases identical to TRBD2. The junction had 7 bases not matched to a gene; V was cut back by 0 bases and J by 5 bases. This CDR3 has 16 amino acids. In germline, CDR1 is SGDLS, CDR2 YYNGEE. This chain's CDR3 is CASSVVASGSEETQYF. The CDR3 DNA reads as TGTGCCAGCAGCGTAGTGGCTAGCGGGAGTGAGGAGACCCAGTACTTC.

The CDR3 bases are TGTGCCAGCAGGGGGACCGGACGGGTTCCGGCAGATACGCAGTATTTT. Translated, it gives CASRGTGRVPADTQYF. The gene calls are TRBV2 and TRBJ2-3; D tentatively reads TRBD1 or TRBD2 (5 bases each). The V end was cut by 6 bases, the J end by 4 bases, with 20 bases between. Germline V gene sequence: CDR1 SNHLY, CDR2 FYNNEI. The length of the CDR3 is 16 residues.

This clone was seen once. The chain carries TRBV4-1 and TRBJ1-6, with D uncertain. This CDR3 has 14 residues. V was clipped by 1 base and J by 7 bases, with 8 bases between them. CDR1 and CDR2 (germline): MGHRA, YSYEKL. As DNA, the CDR3 is TGCGCCAGCAGCCAAGTCGGAACCAATTCACCCCTCCACTTT. Its translation is CASSQVGTNSPLHF.

The chain carries TRBV7-3 and TRBJ2-6; D is unclear. Germline values: CDR1 SGHTA, CDR2 FQGTGA. The V gene lost 2 bases and the J gene lost 0 bases, with 8 bases spanning the gap. The CDR3 length is 16 residues. CDR3 sequence: CASSLGHLSGANVLTF. The CDR3 DNA is TGTGCCAGCAGCTTAGGCCACCTCTCTGGGGCCAACGTCCTGACTTTC. Variable domain in full (rest from reference TRBV7-3 and TRBJ2-6): GAGVSQTPSNKVTEKGKYVELRCDPISGHTALYWYRQSLGQGPEFLIYFQGTGAADDSGLPNDRFFAVRPEGSVSTLKIQRTERGDSAVYLCASSLGHLSGANVLTFGAGSRLTVL.

V usage is TRBV9 and J usage is TRBJ1-5; D may be TRBD1 (6 bases). The V gene's germline CDR1 is SGDLS and CDR2 YYNGEE. Trimming shortened V by 2 bases and J by 1 base, and 7 bases separated the two germline ends. This CDR3 has 14 amino acids. CDR3 region: CASSVQGSNQPQHF. Here the CDR3 DNA reads TGTGCCAGCAGCGTCCAGGGGAGCAATCAGCCCCAGCATTTT.

The V gene is TRBV19, the J gene TRBJ1-2; TRBD1 might be the D (5 bases). The germline gives CDR1 LNHDA, CDR2 SQIVND (reference sequence). The V gene lost 4 bases and the J gene lost 8 bases, with 14 bases spanning the gap. CDR3 length equals 13 residues. CDR3 in amino acids: CASSNPRVGGYTF. Written as DNA, the CDR3 is TGTGCCAGTAGTAACCCCAGGGTCGGCGGCTACACCTTC. Full variable domain (missing parts from reference TRBV19 and TRBJ1-2): DGGITQSPKYLFRKEGQNVTLSCEQNLNHDAMYWYRQDPGQGLRLIYYSQIVNDFQKGDIAEGYSVSREKKESFPLTVTSAQKNPTAFYLCASSNPRVGGYTFGSGTRLTVV.

The chain couples TRBV13 to TRBJ2-3; D unclear. V lost 8 bases, J lost 11 bases, and 23 bases lay in between. Germline V CDR1 and CDR2: PRHDT, FYEKMQ (reference sequence). The length of the CDR3 is 14 residues. The CDR3 sequence is CASLMTLRREGQYF. The CDR3 DNA sequence: TGTGCCAGCCTAATGACGCTAAGACGCGAAGGGCAGTATTTT.

The chain is built from TRBV27 and TRBJ2-3; 8 positions match TRBD2. Germline loops: CDR1 MNHEY, CDR2 SMNVEV (reference sequence). V lost 6 bases to trimming and J lost 4 bases; unmatched junction nucleotides: 12. The CDR3 runs to 16 residues. The CDR3 loop is CASRPAVSGKADTQYF. DNA for the CDR3: TGTGCCAGCAGACCGGCAGTTAGCGGGAAGGCAGATACGCAGTATTTT.

The rearrangement joins TRBV27 to TRBJ2-2; no clear D gene. Germline CDR1 and CDR2: MNHEY and SMNVEV (reference sequence). Trimming removed 5 bases from V and 5 bases from J, with 15 bases in between. CDR3 length: 15 residues. Here the CDR3 reads CASSPDLVGTGELFF. DNA of the CDR3: TGTGCCAGCAGTCCGGACCTCGTCGGGACCGGGGAGCTGTTTTTT.

This chain connects TRBV5-1 to TRBJ1-1, with D perhaps matching TRBD1 (6 bases). The V gene's germline CDR1 is SGHRS and CDR2 YFSETQ. V shed 5 bases and J shed 4 bases, with 18 bases lying between them. The CDR3 is made up of 15 amino acids. The CDR3 loop is CASSRTGRGGTEAFF. The CDR3 nucleotides are TGCGCCAGCAGTCGTACAGGGCGAGGGGGCACTGAAGCTTTCTTT.

This chain connects TRBV4-2 to TRBJ2-1, with D unresolved. This CDR3 region has 15 residues. Looked up from germline, CDR1 is LGHNA and CDR2 is YNFKEQ. V lost 4 bases and J 1 base, leaving 11 bases between the germline ends. CDR3 sequence (DNA): TGTGCCAGCAGCCCGACGTTGGGATCCTACAATGAGCAGTTCTTC. Residues: CASSPTLGSYNEQFF.

The chain combines TRBV7-3 with TRBJ2-1, with TRBD2 matching over 7 bases. The V gene end was trimmed by 6 bases and the J gene end by 10 bases; junction bases not matched to a gene: 6. This CDR3 has 12 amino acids. The V gene's germline CDR1 is SGHTA and CDR2 FQGTGA. The CDR3: CASSSLLAEQFF. DNA for the CDR3: TGTGCCAGCAGTTCATTACTAGCGGAGCAGTTCTTC.

The CDR3 region has the DNA TGCGCCGTAGAACTCCGGGACAATAACAATGAGCAGTTCTTC. Translating it yields CAVELRDNNNEQFF. The chain uses TRBV10-2 and TRBJ2-1; the D gene is possibly TRBD1 (6 bases). V lost 11 bases to trimming and J lost 5 bases, with 19 bases between them. The CDR3 runs 14 residues. Germline V CDR1 and CDR2: WSHSY, SAAADI.

The rearrangement joins TRBV19 to TRBJ1-4; TRBD1 agrees at 9 bases. The CDR3 is made up of 14 amino acids. V lost 7 bases and J lost 4; bases outside the gene matches: 4. In germline, CDR1 is LNHDA, CDR2 SQIVND (reference sequence). The CDR3 reads CASMGQGINEKLFF. CDR3 DNA sequence: TGTGCCAGTATGGGACAGGGAATTAATGAAAAACTGTTTTTT.

The chain's CDR3 is CASTPAAWGIREQFF. CDR3 in DNA: TGTGCCAGCACACCAGCAGCGTGGGGGATTAGAGAGCAGTTCTTC. V and J are TRBV27 and TRBJ2-1; possibly TRBD1 or TRBD2 for D (5 bases each). Per the germline V gene, CDR1 is MNHEY and CDR2 is SMNVEV (reference sequence). The CDR3 has 15 residues. The V and J ends lost 7 bases and 10 bases respectively, with 23 bases between them.

This chain links TRBV29-1 with TRBJ2-2, with D perhaps TRBD1 (6 bases). This CDR3 region has 13 residues. V lost 5 bases and J lost 4, with 11 bases in between. Germline-derived CDR1 and CDR2 are SQVTM and ANQGSEA. CDR3 nucleotide sequence: TGCAGCGTTTTAGGACAGCCCACCGGGGAGCTGTTTTTT. It specifies CSVLGQPTGELFF.

The chain is built from TRBV6-5 and TRBJ2-1; weak D call: TRBD1 (6 bases). The V gene's germline CDR1 is MNHEY and CDR2 SVGAGI. V was clipped by 5 bases and J by 5 bases, with 16 bases between them. CDR3 length equals 15 residues. The CDR3, as DNA: TGTGCCAGCAGTCAACAGGGTTTACCGGACAATGAGCAGTTCTTC. This translates into CASSQQGLPDNEQFF.

The V call is TRBV28, the J call TRBJ1-2, with D maybe TRBD1 (5 bases). CDR1 is MDHEN, CDR2 SYDVKM, per germline. V shed 5 bases and J shed 9 bases, with 22 bases lying between them. This CDR3 is built from 15 residues. The CDR3 coding sequence is TGTGCCAGCAGTACGATTTCCCTGACAGAGAAGAGCTACACCTTC. Translating gives CASSTISLTEKSYTF.

CDR3 residues: CASSLGLAGATDTQYF. CDR3 bases: TGCGCCAGCAGCCTGGGACTAGCGGGAGCCACAGATACGCAGTATTTT. The chain employs TRBV5-1 and TRBJ2-3; the match to TRBD2 covers 14 bases. Looked up from germline, CDR1 is SGHRS and CDR2 is YFSETQ. V gave up 4 bases and J gave up 2 bases; unmatched junction bases: 3. The CDR3 sequence is 16 residues long.

This clone was recorded only once. This chain joins TRBV5-1 and TRBJ1-1; 7 nucleotides agree with TRBD1. Germline CDR1 and CDR2: SGHRS and YFSETQ. The CDR3 contains 18 residues. V shed 5 bases and J 6 bases; nucleotides not matched to a gene: 22. CDR3 protein: CASRLHHGGKSDRAEAFF. Written as DNA, the CDR3 is TGCGCCAGCAGATTGCACCATGGGGGGAAGAGCGACAGGGCTGAAGCTTTCTTT. Full variable domain (remainder filled in from reference TRBV5-1 and TRBJ1-1): KAGVTQTPRYLIKTRGQQVTLSCSPISGHRSVSWYQQTPGQGLQFLFEYFSETQRNKGNFPGRFSGRQFSNSRSEMNVSTLELGDSALYLCASRLHHGGKSDRAEAFFGQGTRLTVV.

This clone has a single count. The V call is TRBV25-1, the J call TRBJ1-5; D is uncertain. This CDR3 has 13 residues. Trimming pared 4 bases from V and 6 bases from J, leaving 10 bases between. Germline V gene data show CDR1 as MGHDK and CDR2 as SYGVNS. The CDR3 nucleotides read TGTGCCAGCAGTGGAAGAGGGTTTCAGCCCCAGCATTTT. Its translation is CASSGRGFQPQHF.

The chain recombines TRBV7-9 with TRBJ2-7; D is unresolved. Trimming removed 3 bases at V and 0 bases at J, with 3 bases between. This CDR3 is built from 12 residues. CDR1 SEHNR and CDR2 FQNEAQ come from the germline V gene (reference sequence). The CDR3, as DNA: TGTGCCAGCAGCTTTACCTCCTACGAGCAGTACTTC. It specifies CASSFTSYEQYF.

The chain employs TRBV6-1 and TRBJ1-1; D is unclear. Germline CDR1 MNHNS, CDR2 SASEGT. The V gene lost 2 bases and the J gene lost 0 bases, with 10 bases spanning the gap. This CDR3 is 15 amino acids long. The CDR3 DNA sequence: TGTGCCAGCAGTGAATTTCGGAAGATGAACACTGAAGCTTTCTTT. This sequence encodes CASSEFRKMNTEAFF.

The gene calls are TRBV21-1 and TRBJ1-1; TRBD1 is the table's D call, not checked against the DNA. TRBV21-1 is marked as a pseudogene. This CDR3 is 18 amino acids long. The CDR3 protein is CASRHRGKVESSNTEAFF. DNA of the CDR3: TGTGCCAGCAGACACAGGGGTAAGGTAGAATCCTCGAACACTGAAGCTTTCTTT.

The count of this clone is one. The V call is TRBV6-5, the J call TRBJ2-3, with D possibly TRBD2 on 6 matching bases. The CDR3 has 13 amino acids. V was trimmed by 11 bases and J by 0 bases, leaving 12 bases between them. Germline loops: CDR1 MNHEY, CDR2 SVGAGI. The CDR3 sequence is CAAGPVSTDTQYF. The CDR3 nucleotides read TGTGCCGCGGGACCGGTGAGCACAGATACGCAGTATTTT.

The V gene is TRBV4-1, the J gene TRBJ2-3; TRBD2 might be the D (7 bases). The CDR3 spans 17 residues. The V gene's germline CDR1 is MGHRA and CDR2 YSYEKL. The V end was cut by 3 bases, the J end by 2 bases, with 18 bases between. The DNA for the CDR3 is TGCGCCAGCAGCCAGGAGTCGGGGGGCGTCCTCACAGATACGCAGTATTTT. Translated: CASSQESGGVLTDTQYF.

The rearrangement joins TRBV6-6 to TRBJ2-5, with D maybe TRBD2 (5 bases). The CDR3 length is 14 residues. Germline CDR1 MNHNY, CDR2 SVGAGI (reference sequence). The V gene lost 0 bases and the J gene lost 5 bases, with 10 bases spanning the gap. CDR3 sequence reads: CASSYSIGDETQYF. In nucleotides, the CDR3 is TGTGCCAGCAGTTACTCGATCGGGGATGAGACCCAGTACTTC.

This chain links TRBV9 with TRBJ1-1; D uncertain. Per germline, CDR1 SGDLS and CDR2 YYNGEE. This CDR3 has 11 amino acids. V lost 6 bases and J lost 5, with 8 bases in between. The CDR3 loop is CASTRGTEAFF. CDR3 bases: TGTGCCAGCACCCGCGGTACTGAAGCTTTCTTT. The whole variable domain, filled in from reference TRBV9 and TRBJ1-1, reads DSGVTQTPKHLITATGQRVTLRCSPRSGDLSVYWYQQSLDQGLQFLIQYYNGEERAKGNILERFSAQQFPDLHSELNLSSLELGDSALYFCASTRGTEAFFGQGTRLTVV.

The chain recombines TRBV11-2 with TRBJ2-7, with 7 nucleotides matching TRBD2. V was pared by 0 bases and J by 2 bases, with 4 bases of the junction left unmatched. The length of the CDR3 is 15 residues. Germline CDR1 is SGHAT and CDR2 is FQNNGV. The CDR3 DNA sequence: TGTGCCAGCAGCTTAGATACTAGCGTAGCCTACGAGCAGTACTTC. Translating it yields CASSLDTSVAYEQYF.

This clone was recorded only once. The J gene is TRBJ2-3, the V gene TRBV18, with TRBD2 as a possible D gene (5 bases). The germline V gene has CDR1 KGHSH and CDR2 LQKENI. Deletions cut 3 bases from V and 0 bases from J, with 10 bases between. The CDR3 length is 15 residues. This CDR3 is CASSPRGASTDTQYF. The DNA of the CDR3 is TGTGCCAGCTCACCTCGGGGTGCTAGCACAGATACGCAGTATTTT.